This T cell receptor beta chain is from a study of cytomegalovirus exposure and HLA in healthy donors. Looking at the study overall: Earlier sequencing of about 179 million T cells yielded roughly 100 million unique TCR beta sequences. Study-level findings and limits: Later analysis placed DRB1 highest and HLA-C lowest in TCR association rates, which differed by HLA locus. Rare sequences made up most TCRs, while some public TCRs were found in many donors.

Germline CDR1 SGDLS, CDR2 YYNGEE. The J segment lost 7 bases and the V segment lost 4 bases, leaving 9 bases of the junction unmatched. CDR3 length: 14 residues. Comments on this clone: Its antigen is unidentified.

Both 60 Vbeta primers and 13 Jbeta primers went into the PCR. The data were produced by immunoSEQ multiplex PCR, yet TCRdb's version contains in-frame clones alone and is incomplete. The sample records 150,000 to 200,000 clones, roughly four fifths being singletons. The chain links TRBV9 to TRBJ1-2, with 8 bases lining up with TRBD1. This clonotype was obtained from a man between 18 and 29 years old in good health and CMV-seronegative. Sequences were obtained from PBMCs. Here the CDR3 reads CASSSNRGLVGYTF. The CDR3 nucleotides read TGTGCCAGCAGCAGTAACAGGGGGTTAGTTGGCTACACCTTC. Combining the CDR3 with reference TRBV9 and TRBJ1-2 gives the whole variable domain DSGVTQTPKHLITATGQRVTLRCSPRSGDLSVYWYQQSLDQGLQFLIQYYNGEERAKGNILERFSAQQFPDLHSELNLSSLELGDSALYFCASSSNRGLVGYTFGSGTRLTVV.